This T cell receptor (beta chain) was recovered during a study of early T cells in non-severe SARS-CoV-2 infection. Findings and caveats of the study: Sequences matched to VDJdb favored anti-spike CD8 responses, while private and CD4 specificities were missed.

A word on this clonotype: Its target is unknown.

Trimming at V came to 4 bases and at J to 1 base, leaving 5 bases not matched to a gene. Germline lookup yields CDR1 SGHRS and CDR2 YFSETQ. This CDR3 has 17 residues. Researchers attached unique molecular identifiers to individual cDNA molecules. Via MiXCR, TCRdb re-called the 5' RACE reads, giving one row per CDR3 protein. Altogether about 56,000 distinct CDR3 sequences are present, roughly 12% being singletons, with the ten largest covering about 3.1%. The V gene is TRBV5-1, the J gene TRBJ2-2; TRBD2 matches 12 bases. The sequenced sample was whole blood. The TCR originated in an adult who was a healthcare worker with PCR-confirmed SARS-CoV-2 infection or an uninfected control (not recorded which). In DNA form, the CDR3 reads TGCGCCAGCAGCCTGACTAGCGGGAGCCGGAACACCGGGGAGCTGTTTTTT. This translates into CASSLTSGSRNTGELFF. The variable domain in full, completed from reference TRBV5-1 and TRBJ2-2, reads KAGVTQTPRYLIKTRGQQVTLSCSPISGHRSVSWYQQTPGQGLQFLFEYFSETQRNKGNFPGRFSGRQFSNSRSEMNVSTLELGDSALYLCASSLTSGSRNTGELFFGEGSRLTVL.